This T cell receptor (beta chain) was identified during a study of spatial heterogeneity in lung cancer. One entry per CDR3 protein results from TCRdb running MiXCR on the 5' RACE reads. The sample carries about 95,000 distinct CDR3 sequences, approximately 8.5% recorded once. CDR1 is MNHNY, CDR2 SVGAGI, per germline (reference sequence). J lost 11 bases, V lost 2 bases, and 12 bases had no gene match. The CDR3 totals 15 residues. Time point noted: sample taken at primary tumor resection. Tumor, nontumor lung or frozen PBMC supplied whole RNA that was sequenced unsorted. Donation came from 70 or so patients with untreated early-stage non-small cell lung cancer.

This TCR was recovered from a male donor with early-stage non-small cell lung cancer. Sequenced here: PBMCs, sampled at surgery. The chain has TRBV6-6 and TRBJ1-1; 9 bases map to TRBD1. The CDR3 reads CASSYGTGPNRYAFF. CDR3 DNA: TGTGCCAGCAGTTACGGGACAGGGCCTAACAGATACGCTTTCTTT.